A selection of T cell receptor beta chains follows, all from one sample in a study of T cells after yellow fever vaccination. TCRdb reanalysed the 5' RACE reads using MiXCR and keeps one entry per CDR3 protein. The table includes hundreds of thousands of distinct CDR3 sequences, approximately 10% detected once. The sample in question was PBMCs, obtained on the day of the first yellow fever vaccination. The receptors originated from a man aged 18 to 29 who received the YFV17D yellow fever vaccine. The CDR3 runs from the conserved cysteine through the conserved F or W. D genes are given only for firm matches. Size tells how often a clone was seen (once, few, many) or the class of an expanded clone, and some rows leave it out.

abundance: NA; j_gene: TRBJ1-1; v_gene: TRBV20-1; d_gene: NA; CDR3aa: CSPPEVGGSTEAFF; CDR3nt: TGCAGTCCACCCGAGGTGGGGGGCAGCACTGAAGCTTTCTTT
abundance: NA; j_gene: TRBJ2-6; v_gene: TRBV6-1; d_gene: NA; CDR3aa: CASSKVQAGVNVLTF; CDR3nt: TGTGCCAGCAGCAAAGTACAGGCCGGGGTCAACGTCCTGACTTTC
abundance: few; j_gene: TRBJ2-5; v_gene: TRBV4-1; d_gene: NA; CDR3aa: CASSRLTGHPDQETQYF; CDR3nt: TGCGCCAGCAGCCGCCTCACAGGCCACCCGGACCAAGAGACCCAGTACTTC
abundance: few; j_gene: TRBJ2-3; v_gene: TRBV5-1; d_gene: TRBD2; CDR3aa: CASSRVGLAGSTDTQYF; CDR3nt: TGCGCCAGCAGCCGCGTCGGGCTAGCGGGGAGCACAGATACGCAGTATTTT
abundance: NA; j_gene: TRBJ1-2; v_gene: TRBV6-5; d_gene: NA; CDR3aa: CASSYSTVANYGYTF; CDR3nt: TGTGCCAGCAGTTACTCGACCGTAGCTAACTATGGCTACACCTTC
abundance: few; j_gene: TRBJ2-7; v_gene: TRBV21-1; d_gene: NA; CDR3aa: CASSKSSLGGRVHEQYF; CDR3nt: TGTGCCAGCAGCAAATCTTCTCTGGGGGGCAGGGTCCACGAGCAGTACTTC
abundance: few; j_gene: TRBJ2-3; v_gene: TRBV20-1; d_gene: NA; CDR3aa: CSARDPRHRTDTQYF; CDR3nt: TGCAGTGCTAGAGATCCCCGACACCGCACAGATACGCAGTATTTT
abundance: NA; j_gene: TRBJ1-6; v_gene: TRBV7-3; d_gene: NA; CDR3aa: CASSLTAGSNSPLHF; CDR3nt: TGTGCCAGCAGCTTAACAGCAGGTTCTAATTCACCCCTCCACTTT
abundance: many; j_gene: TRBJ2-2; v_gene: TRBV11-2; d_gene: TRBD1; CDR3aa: CASSLGTRRQGVSGELFF; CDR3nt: TGTGCCAGCAGTCTTGGGACCAGAAGACAGGGGGTTTCCGGGGAGCTGTTTTTT
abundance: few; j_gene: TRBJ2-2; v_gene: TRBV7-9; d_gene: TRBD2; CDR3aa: CASSRGLALNTGELFF; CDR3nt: TGTGCCAGCAGCCGTGGACTAGCCCTGAACACCGGGGAGCTGTTTTTT
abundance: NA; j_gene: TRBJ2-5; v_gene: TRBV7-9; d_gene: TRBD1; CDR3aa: CATCPGQAVQETQYF; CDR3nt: TGTGCCACCTGCCCGGGACAGGCCGTTCAAGAGACCCAGTACTTC
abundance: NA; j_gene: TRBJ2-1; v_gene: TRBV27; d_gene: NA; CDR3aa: CASSPIEGGNEQFF; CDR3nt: TGTGCCAGCAGTCCCATAGAGGGCGGGAATGAGCAGTTCTTC
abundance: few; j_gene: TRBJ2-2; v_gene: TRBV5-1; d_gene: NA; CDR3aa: CASRPIGTGELFF; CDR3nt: TGCGCCAGCAGGCCTATAGGGACCGGGGAGCTGTTTTTT
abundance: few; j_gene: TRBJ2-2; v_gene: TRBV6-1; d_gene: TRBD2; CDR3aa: CASSAGGPGELFF; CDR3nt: TGTGCCAGCAGCGCGGGGGGGCCCGGGGAGCTGTTTTTT
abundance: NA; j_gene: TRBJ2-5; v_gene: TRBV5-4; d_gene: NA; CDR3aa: CASSLAGSLQQETQYF; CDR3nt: TGTGCCAGCAGCTTGGCTGGCAGTCTACAGCAAGAGACCCAGTACTTC
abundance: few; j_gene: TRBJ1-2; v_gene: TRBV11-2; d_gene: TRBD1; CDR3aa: CASSSWGQTYGYTF; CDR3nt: TGTGCCAGCAGCTCCTGGGGACAGACCTATGGCTACACCTTC
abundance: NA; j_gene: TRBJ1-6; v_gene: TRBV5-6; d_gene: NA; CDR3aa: CASSPGSGYSPLHF; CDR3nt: TGTGCCAGCAGCCCGGGGAGTGGCTATTCACCCCTCCACTTT
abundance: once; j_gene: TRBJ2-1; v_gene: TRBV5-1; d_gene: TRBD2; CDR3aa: CASSSKPTSGGADEQFF; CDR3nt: TGCGCCAGCAGCTCTAAACCCACTAGCGGGGGGGCGGATGAGCAGTTCTTC
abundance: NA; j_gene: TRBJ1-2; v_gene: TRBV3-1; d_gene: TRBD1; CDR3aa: CASRLQGANYGYTF; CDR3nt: TGTGCCAGCAGGCTACAGGGGGCTAACTATGGCTACACCTTC
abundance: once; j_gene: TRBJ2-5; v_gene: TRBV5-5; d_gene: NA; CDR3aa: CASSGSGGGRETQYF; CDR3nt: TGTGCCAGCAGCGGCTCTGGGGGCGGGAGAGAGACCCAGTACTTC
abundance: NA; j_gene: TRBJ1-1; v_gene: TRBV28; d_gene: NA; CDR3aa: CASSSLNADRRRNTEAFF; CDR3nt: TGTGCCAGCAGTAGCCTAAACGCGGACAGACGTCGGAACACTGAAGCTTTCTTT
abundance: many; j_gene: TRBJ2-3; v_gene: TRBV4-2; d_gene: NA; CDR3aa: CASSHSDTQYF; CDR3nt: TGTGCCAGCAGCCACTCAGATACGCAGTATTTT
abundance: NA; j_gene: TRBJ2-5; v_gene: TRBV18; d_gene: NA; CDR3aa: CASSLNREGRETQYF; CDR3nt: TGTGCCAGCTCACTCAATAGAGAGGGGCGAGAGACCCAGTACTTC
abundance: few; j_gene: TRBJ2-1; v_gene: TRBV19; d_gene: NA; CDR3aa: CASSITYNEQFF; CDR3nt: TGTGCCAGTAGTATTACCTACAATGAGCAGTTCTTC
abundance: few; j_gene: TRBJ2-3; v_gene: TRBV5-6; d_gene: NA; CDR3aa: CASSLSPRTDTQYF; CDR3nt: TGTGCCAGCAGCTTGAGTCCCCGCACAGATACGCAGTATTTT
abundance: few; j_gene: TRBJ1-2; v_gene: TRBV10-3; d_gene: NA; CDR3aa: CAIRAGEIYGYTF; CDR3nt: TGTGCCATCAGAGCAGGGGAAATCTATGGCTACACCTTC
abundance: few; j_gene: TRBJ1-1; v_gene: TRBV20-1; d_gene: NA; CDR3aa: CSAREAQGNTEAFF; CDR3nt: TGCAGTGCTAGAGAGGCCCAGGGGAACACTGAAGCTTTCTTT
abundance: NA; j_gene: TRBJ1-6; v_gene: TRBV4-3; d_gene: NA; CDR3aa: CASSQGGLLNSPLHF; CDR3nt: TGCGCCAGCAGCCAAGGGGGACTGCTTAATTCACCCCTCCACTTT
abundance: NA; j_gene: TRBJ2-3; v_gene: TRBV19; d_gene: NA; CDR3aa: CASNLKRAMDTQYF; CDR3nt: TGTGCCAGTAACCTCAAAAGGGCCATGGATACGCAGTATTTT
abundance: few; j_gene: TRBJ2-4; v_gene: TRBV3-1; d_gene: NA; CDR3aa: CASSQGGADIQYF; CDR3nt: TGTGCCAGCAGCCAAGGGGGCGCAGACATTCAGTACTTC
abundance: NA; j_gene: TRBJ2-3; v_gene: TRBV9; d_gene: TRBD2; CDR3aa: CASSASGGQYF; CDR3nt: TGTGCCAGCAGCGCTAGCGGGGGGCAGTATTTT
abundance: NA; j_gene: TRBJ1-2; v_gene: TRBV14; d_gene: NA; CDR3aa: CASSQDPLGRDYGYTF; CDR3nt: TGTGCCAGCAGCCAAGATCCATTAGGACGGGACTATGGCTACACCTTC
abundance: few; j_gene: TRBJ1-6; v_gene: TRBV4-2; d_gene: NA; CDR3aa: CASSQDRGESSYNSPLHF; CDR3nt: TGTGCCAGCAGCCAAGATAGGGGGGAAAGCTCCTATAATTCACCCCTCCACTTT
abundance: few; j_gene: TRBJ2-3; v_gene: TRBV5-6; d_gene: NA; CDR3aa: CASRGQGGSDTQYF; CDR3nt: TGTGCCAGCCGCGGCCAGGGTGGTTCAGATACGCAGTATTTT
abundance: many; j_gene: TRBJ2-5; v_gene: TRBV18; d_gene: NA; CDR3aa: CASSPQQETQYF; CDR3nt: TGTGCCAGCTCACCACAGCAAGAGACCCAGTACTTC
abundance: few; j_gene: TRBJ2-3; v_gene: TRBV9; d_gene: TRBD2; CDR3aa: CASSVSLRGDATDTQYF; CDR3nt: TGTGCCAGCAGCGTAAGCCTTCGGGGGGACGCGACAGATACGCAGTATTTT
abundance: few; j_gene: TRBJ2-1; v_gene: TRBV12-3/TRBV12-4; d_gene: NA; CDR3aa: CASSPGRGGYNEQFF; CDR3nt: TGTGCCAGCAGTCCTGGCAGGGGAGGGTACAATGAGCAGTTCTTC
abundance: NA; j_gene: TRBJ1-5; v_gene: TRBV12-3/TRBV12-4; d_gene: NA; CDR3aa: CASSPDISSNQPQHF; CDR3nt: TGTGCCAGCAGCCCGGACATTTCAAGCAATCAGCCCCAGCATTTT
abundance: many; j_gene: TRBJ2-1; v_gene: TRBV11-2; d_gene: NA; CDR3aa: CASSLEYRWESSNEQFF; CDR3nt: TGTGCCAGCAGCTTAGAGTACAGGTGGGAGTCCTCCAATGAGCAGTTCTTC
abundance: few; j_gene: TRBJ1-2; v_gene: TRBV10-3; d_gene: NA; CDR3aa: CAISESPSGYTF; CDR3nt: TGTGCCATCAGTGAGTCTCCCAGTGGCTACACCTTC
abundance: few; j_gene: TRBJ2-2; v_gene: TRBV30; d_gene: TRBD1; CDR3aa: CAWADRVPLTGELFF; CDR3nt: TGTGCCTGGGCTGACAGGGTTCCTCTCACCGGGGAGCTGTTTTTT
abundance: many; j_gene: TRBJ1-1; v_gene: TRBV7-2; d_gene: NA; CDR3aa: CASSSGFMYTEAFF; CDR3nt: TGTGCCAGCAGCTCAGGTTTCATGTACACTGAAGCTTTCTTT
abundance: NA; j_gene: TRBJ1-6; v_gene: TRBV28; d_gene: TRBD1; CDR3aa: CASSVPGQGLYNSPLHF; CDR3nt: TGTGCCAGCAGCGTCCCGGGACAGGGTCTATATAATTCACCCCTCCACTTT
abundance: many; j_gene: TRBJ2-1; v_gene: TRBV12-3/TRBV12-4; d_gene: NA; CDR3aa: CASSLNEQFF; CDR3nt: TGTGCCAGCAGTTTAAATGAGCAGTTCTTC
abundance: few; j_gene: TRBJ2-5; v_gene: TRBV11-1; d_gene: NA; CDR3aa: CANPDRKDTQETQYF; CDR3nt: TGTGCCAACCCGGACAGAAAGGATACCCAAGAGACCCAGTACTTC
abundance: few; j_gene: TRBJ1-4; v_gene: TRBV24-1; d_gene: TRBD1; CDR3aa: CATSDPTGGSEKLFF; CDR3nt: TGTGCCACCAGTGACCCCACAGGGGGCAGCGAAAAACTGTTTTTT
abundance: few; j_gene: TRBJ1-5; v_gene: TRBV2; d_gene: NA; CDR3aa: CASSVTLPEQPQHF; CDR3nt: TGTGCCAGCAGTGTGACCCTTCCCGAGCAGCCCCAGCATTTT
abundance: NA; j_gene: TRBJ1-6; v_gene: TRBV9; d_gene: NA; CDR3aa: CASSVVDGSPLHF; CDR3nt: TGTGCCAGCAGCGTAGTGGACGGCTCACCCCTCCACTTT